Listed below are T cell receptor beta chains from one sample, sequenced in a study of T cell responses to AZD1222 COVID-19 vaccine. This table comes from immunoSEQ multiplex PCR, and its TCRdb copy is limited to in-frame clones, with some not included. This sample has tens of thousands of clones, with roughly 80% found just once. The specimen was peripheral blood, collected 28 days after the second AZD1222 dose. These receptor sequences come from an adult who received the AZD1222 COVID-19 vaccine. Both conserved end residues are part of each CDR3. A D gene is named only where the DNA matches it firmly. The listing skips clone size in some rows; elsewhere it reads once, few, many or a size class.

cdr3_aa cdr3_nt d_call clone_size j_call v_call
CASSQDFREKLFF TGTGCCAGCAGCCAAGATTTCAGGGAAAAACTGTTTTTT - - TRBJ1-4 TRBV4-2
CASSYDSGANVLTF TGTGCCAGCAGTTACGATTCTGGGGCCAACGTCCTGACTTTC - - TRBJ2-6 TRBV6-2/TRBV6-3
CASSLGTSDANEQFF TGTGCCAGCAGTTTAGGGACAAGCGACGCCAATGAGCAGTTCTTC - - TRBJ2-1 TRBV27
CATRMNTEAFF TGTGCCACTCGAATGAACACTGAAGCTTTCTTT - many TRBJ1-1 TRBV19
CASSLQGSNSPLHF TGTGCCAGCAGCTTACAGGGAAGCAATTCACCCCTCCACTTT - - TRBJ1-6 TRBV5-4
CASGGVEGTDTQYF TGTGCTTCGGGCGGGGTTGAAGGTACAGATACGCAGTATTTT - - TRBJ2-3 TRBV28
CASSFTGMRSPLHF TGTGCCAGCAGCTTCACAGGAATGCGCTCACCCCTCCACTTT - - TRBJ1-6 TRBV5-8
CAQPGLSYEQYF TGTGCCCAGCCAGGCCTTTCCTACGAGCAGTACTTC - once TRBJ2-7 TRBV25-1
CASSQGLGMIREDNQPQHF TGTGCCAGCAGCCAAGGGCTAGGGATGATCAGGGAGGACAATCAGCCCCAGCATTTT - once TRBJ1-5 TRBV4-2
CASSIGGKYNEQFF TGTGCCAGTAGTATCGGGGGCAAATACAATGAGCAGTTCTTC - - TRBJ2-1 TRBV19
CASSLPSGQGMETQYF TGCGCCAGCAGCCTCCCGTCGGGGCAGGGAATGGAGACCCAGTACTTC - - TRBJ2-5 TRBV5-1
CASSWRDGEQFF TGTGCCAGCAGTTGGAGGGATGGTGAGCAGTTCTTC - - TRBJ2-1 TRBV27
CATRGQSTDTQYF TGTGCCACGCGGGGGCAAAGCACAGATACGCAGTATTTT - - TRBJ2-3 TRBV6-5
CASSGAPNQPQHF TGTGCCAGCAGCGGGGCGCCGAATCAGCCCCAGCATTTT - - TRBJ1-5 TRBV9
CASSGDRADTQYF TGCGCCAGCAGCGGGGACAGGGCAGATACGCAGTATTTT TRBD1 once TRBJ2-3 TRBV5-1
CASSPALAGTYEQYF TGTGCCAGCAGCCCAGCCCTAGCGGGGACCTACGAGCAGTACTTC TRBD2 - TRBJ2-7 TRBV11-2
CASSLDRGLAKTQYF TGTGCCAGCAGCCTCGACAGGGGTCTAGCTAAGACCCAGTACTTC TRBD1 - TRBJ2-5 TRBV7-2
CASSLGVAGGPNTGELFF TGTGCCAGCAGCTTAGGGGTAGCGGGGGGCCCGAACACCGGGGAGCTGTTTTTT TRBD2 - TRBJ2-2 TRBV7-6
CASSLRLAGVHEQYF TGTGCCAGCAGCTTAAGGCTAGCGGGAGTCCACGAGCAGTACTTC TRBD2 - TRBJ2-7 TRBV7-8
CASKATGPNSPLHF TGTGCCAGCAAGGCGACAGGACCGAATTCACCCCTCCACTTT - few TRBJ1-6 TRBV6-5
CASSLSQGQVADTQYF TGTGCCAGCAGTTTATCACAAGGACAGGTAGCAGATACGCAGTATTTT TRBD1 - TRBJ2-3 TRBV28
CASSVDSQPGLEQYF TGTGCCAGCAGCGTAGACAGCCAACCGGGGCTCGAGCAGTACTTC - once TRBJ2-7 TRBV9
CASSESLYSGNTIYF TGTGCCAGCAGCGAAAGCCTTTACTCTGGAAACACCATATATTTT - - TRBJ1-3 TRBV7-8
CSVEGLAGVARDTQYF TGCAGCGTTGAAGGTTTAGCGGGAGTCGCTAGAGATACGCAGTATTTT TRBD2 - TRBJ2-3 TRBV29-1
CASSLDGPGELFF TGTGCCAGCAGCCTGGACGGGCCCGGGGAGCTGTTTTTT - - TRBJ2-2 TRBV5-6
CSVEGDGDTQYF TGCAGCGTTGAGGGTGACGGAGATACGCAGTATTTT - - TRBJ2-3 TRBV29-1
CASSTSGGSQETQYF TGTGCCAGTTCCACTAGCGGGGGGTCCCAAGAGACCCAGTACTTC TRBD2 - TRBJ2-5 TRBV6-5
CASSGQGNTEAFF TGTGCCAGCAGTGGGCAGGGGAACACTGAAGCTTTCTTT - few TRBJ1-1 TRBV6-6
CASSANRGPRFYEQYF TGTGCCAGCAGTGCAAACAGGGGTCCGCGCTTCTACGAGCAGTACTTC TRBD1 - TRBJ2-7 TRBV28
CSVSGTGEYGYTF TGCAGCGTCTCCGGGACAGGGGAGTATGGCTACACCTTC TRBD1 - TRBJ1-2 TRBV29-1
CASSFSMNTEAFF TGTGCCAGCAGCTTTTCGATGAACACTGAAGCTTTCTTT - - TRBJ1-1 TRBV7-3
CASSYGVAGPWNEQFF TGTGCCAGCAGTTATGGGGTCGCGGGACCTTGGAATGAGCAGTTCTTC - - TRBJ2-1 TRBV6-2/TRBV6-3
CASSRNAPQGSGGSDEQFF TGTGCCAGCAGCCGCAACGCCCCCCAAGGGTCGGGGGGGTCGGATGAGCAGTTCTTC TRBD2 - TRBJ2-1 TRBV7-2
CASSHSRTGAGYTF TGTGCCAGCAGTCACAGTCGGACAGGCGCTGGCTACACCTTC TRBD1 - TRBJ1-2 TRBV6-5
CAISESGGAYSNQPQHF TGTGCCATCAGTGAGTCAGGAGGGGCTTATAGCAATCAGCCCCAGCATTTT - - TRBJ1-5 TRBV10-3
CASKRGAGTEAFF TGTGCCAGCAAGAGGGGCGCGGGGACTGAAGCTTTCTTT - once TRBJ1-1 TRBV12-3/TRBV12-4
CASSSLTSGRDNEQFF TGCGCCAGCAGCTCCCTGACTAGCGGGAGGGACAATGAGCAGTTCTTC TRBD2 - TRBJ2-1 TRBV5-1
CASSFGVAEPNTQYF TGTGCCAGCAGCTTTGGGGTAGCGGAACCAAATACGCAGTATTTT - - TRBJ2-3 TRBV7-2
CASSSVAGIYEQFF TGTGCCAGCAGCTCCGTGGCGGGAATATATGAGCAGTTCTTC - - TRBJ2-1 TRBV7-2
CASSSNGILDGYTF TGTGCCAGCAGTTCTAACGGAATTCTTGATGGCTACACCTTC - - TRBJ1-2 TRBV28
CASSQEAGKTEAFF TGTGCCAGCAGCCAAGAGGCAGGGAAAACTGAAGCTTTCTTT - - TRBJ1-1 TRBV4-2
CASSPGMWTEQYF TGTGCCAGCAGCCCGGGAATGTGGACCGAGCAGTACTTC - - TRBJ2-7 TRBV14
CASSQEVAGSYEQYF TGTGCCAGCAGCCAAGAAGTAGCGGGGTCCTACGAGCAGTACTTC TRBD2 - TRBJ2-7 TRBV4-2
CASSLGAGGSYNEQFF TGTGCCAGCAGTTTAGGAGCGGGAGGCTCCTACAATGAGCAGTTCTTC TRBD2 - TRBJ2-1 TRBV27
CASSLAAPRAHEQFF TGTGCCAGCAGCTTAGCGGCTCCCCGGGCGCATGAGCAGTTCTTC - - TRBJ2-1 TRBV7-9
CASSLEGSGIYEQYF TGTGCCAGCAGCTTAGAAGGTAGCGGGATCTACGAGCAGTACTTC TRBD2 - TRBJ2-7 TRBV7-6
CASQDRGRTEAFF TGTGCCAGCCAGGACAGGGGACGAACTGAAGCTTTCTTT TRBD1 few TRBJ1-1 TRBV11-3
CASSQGDTQYF TGTGCCAGCAGCCAAGGTGATACGCAGTATTTT - once TRBJ2-3 TRBV14
CASSKKEDTGQGCDEQYF TGTGCCAGCAGCAAGAAAGAAGATACGGGACAGGGTTGTGACGAGCAGTACTTC - - TRBJ2-7 TRBV21-1
CASSFSGNTDTQYF TGTGCCAGCAGCTTTAGCGGGAACACAGATACGCAGTATTTT TRBD2 - TRBJ2-3 TRBV4-2
CASSGQGSPYEQYF TGTGCCAGCAGCGGACAGGGGTCCCCCTACGAGCAGTACTTC TRBD1 - TRBJ2-7 TRBV9
CASSIDYTVSSYGYTF TGTGCCAGTAGTATAGATTATACGGTCTCTAGCTATGGCTACACCTTC - - TRBJ1-2 TRBV19
CASSFGQGDYNEQFF TGTGCCAGCAGCTTTGGTCAGGGGGACTACAATGAGCAGTTCTTC TRBD1 - TRBJ2-1 TRBV11-1
CASSLFEYQNNEQFF TGTGCCAGCAGCTTATTTGAGTATCAAAACAATGAGCAGTTCTTC - - TRBJ2-1 TRBV7-2
CASDTTGRGEKLFF TGTGCCAGTGACACGACAGGAAGGGGTGAAAAACTGTTTTTT - - TRBJ1-4 TRBV2